A single sample gave rise to the 19 T cell receptor beta chains below, sequenced in a study of blood T cell repertoires in COVID-19. Sequencing used immunoSEQ multiplex PCR; TCRdb keeps in-frame clones, though not all of them. This sample has some 220,000 clones, with more than 80% found just once. The sample taken for sequencing was peripheral blood. These receptors were collected from a woman aged 25 to 45 with COVID-19, enrolled during active disease.

This sequence joins TRBV10-3 and TRBJ1-1; D possibly corresponds to TRBD1 (6 bases). CDR1 and CDR2 from the germline V gene are ENHRY and SYGVKD. The V gene lost 6 bases and the J gene lost 1 base, with 18 bases spanning the gap. The CDR3 covers 16 residues. In nucleotides, the CDR3 is TGTGCCATCAGAACAGACAGTAGGGGACAGAACACTGAAGCTTTCTTT. As protein: CAIRTDSRGQNTEAFF.

The chain employs TRBV21-1 and TRBJ1-6; the table's TRBD1 call for D was not verified on the DNA. TRBV21-1 is a pseudogene locus. This CDR3 is built from 16 residues. The CDR3 spells CASSKVGRYYNSPLHF. The CDR3, as DNA: TGTGCCAGCAGCAAAGTGGGCAGGTACTATAATTCACCCCTCCACTTT.

This clone was counted between two and nine times. The J gene is TRBJ2-7, the V gene TRBV9; TRBD1 is a possible D gene (6 bases). Trimming removed 0 bases at V and 4 bases at J, with 17 bases between. CDR3 length: 16 amino acids. Per germline, CDR1 SGDLS and CDR2 YYNGEE. DNA for the CDR3: TGTGCCAGCAGCGTAGACGGGACACAGCCTAGGTACGAGCAGTACTTC. This codes for CASSVDGTQPRYEQYF. Full variable domain (remainder filled in from reference TRBV9 and TRBJ2-7): DSGVTQTPKHLITATGQRVTLRCSPRSGDLSVYWYQQSLDQGLQFLIQYYNGEERAKGNILERFSAQQFPDLHSELNLSSLELGDSALYFCASSVDGTQPRYEQYFGPGTRLTVT.

This chain links TRBV5-5 with TRBJ2-7; tentative D call: TRBD1 (5 bases). Trimming took 1 base from V and 7 from J, leaving 18 bases between them. The CDR3 has 15 residues. Germline V gene sequence: CDR1 SGHKS, CDR2 YYEKEE (reference sequence). CDR3 loop: CASSLSAVAGWEQYF. The CDR3 nucleotides are TGTGCCAGCAGCTTGTCGGCTGTGGCAGGGTGGGAGCAGTACTTC.

This chain uses TRBV30 with TRBJ1-1; 7 bases align to TRBD1. The CDR3 contains 14 residues. V was pared by 3 bases and J by 3 bases, with 7 bases of the junction left unmatched. Germline V gives CDR1 GTSNPN, CDR2 SVGIG (reference sequence). The CDR3 is CAWRVAGQDTEAFF. The CDR3 DNA follows: TGTGCCTGGAGGGTCGCAGGACAGGACACTGAAGCTTTCTTT.

The V call is TRBV11-2, the J call TRBJ2-5, with 8 bases lining up with TRBD1. The junction had 3 bases not matched to a gene; V was cut back by 1 base and J by 2 bases. CDR1 is SGHAT, CDR2 FQNNGV, per germline. The length of the CDR3 is 15 residues. The CDR3 loop reads CASSLGDRTQETQYF. CDR3 nucleotide sequence: TGTGCCAGCAGCTTAGGGGACAGGACACAAGAGACCCAGTACTTC.

This chain links TRBV5-1 with TRBJ1-1; D remains unclear. The germline CDR1 and CDR2 sequences are SGHRS and YFSETQ. The germline V and J ends were trimmed by 3 bases and 3 bases, with 15 bases remaining between them. This CDR3 has 15 residues. CDR3 sequence (DNA): TGCGCCAGCAGCTCCCCCCTAAGAGAGGACACTGAAGCTTTCTTT. Translation: CASSSPLREDTEAFF.

Turning to this clone: Other DNA sequences in this sample translate to the same CDR3. This CDR3 reads CASSVARGGTEAFF. The CDR3 nucleotides read TGTGCCAGCAGCGTAGCTAGAGGGGGCACTGAAGCTTTCTTT. The chain carries TRBV9 and TRBJ1-1, with a tentative D call TRBD1 (6 bases). The CDR3 loop spans 14 amino acids. Germline loops: CDR1 SGDLS, CDR2 YYNGEE. The V end was cut by 0 bases, the J end by 4 bases, with 10 bases between.

V usage is TRBV7-9 and J usage is TRBJ2-2; maybe TRBD1 (5 bases). The CDR3 runs to 18 residues. V was clipped by 2 bases and J by 7 bases, with 23 bases between them. Germline V CDR1 and CDR2: SEHNR, FQNEAQ (reference sequence). CDR3 sequence (DNA): TGTGCCAGCAGCTTATTTACCCCCGTGACAGTAATAGACGGGGAGCTGTTTTTT. This gives the protein CASSLFTPVTVIDGELFF.

The rearrangement links TRBV5-6 to TRBJ1-3, with 9 bases that match TRBD1. This CDR3 region has 15 residues. The junction had 8 bases not matched to a gene; V was cut back by 4 bases and J by 6 bases. The germline CDR1 and CDR2 sequences are SGHDT and YYEEEE. CDR3: CASSPGQGATNTIYF. The CDR3 DNA follows: TGTGCCAGCAGCCCGGGACAGGGTGCGACAAACACCATATATTTT.

CDR3 sequence reads: CSVELAGSYNEQFF. DNA for the CDR3: TGCAGCGTTGAACTAGCCGGCTCCTACAATGAGCAGTTCTTC. The rearrangement uses TRBV29-1 and TRBJ2-1; TRBD2 is a possible D gene (5 bases). This CDR3 has 14 residues. The germline V gene encodes CDR1 SQVTM and CDR2 ANQGSEA. The V end lost 2 bases, the J end lost 0 bases, and 8 bases lay between the germline ends.

This rearrangement joins TRBV20-1 to TRBJ2-1; 10 bases fit TRBD2. The CDR3 spans 18 residues. The V gene end was trimmed by 3 bases and the J gene end by 0 bases; junction bases not matched to a gene: 11. Germline V gene lookup returns CDR1 DFQATT and CDR2 SNEGSKA (reference sequence). The CDR3 is CSASSLAGDFSSYNEQFF. CDR3 bases: TGCAGTGCTAGTAGCCTAGCGGGGGACTTTAGCTCCTACAATGAGCAGTTCTTC.

This clone appeared once. The genes are TRBV5-5 and TRBJ1-6, with D possibly TRBD1 on 5 matching bases. The CDR3 consists of 15 residues. V was trimmed by 4 bases and J by 5 bases, leaving 13 bases between them. Germline values: CDR1 SGHKS, CDR2 YYEKEE (reference sequence). The chain's CDR3 is CASSAIDRNNSPLHF. DNA for the CDR3: TGTGCCAGCAGCGCAATAGACAGAAATAATTCACCCCTCCACTTT.

The CDR3, as DNA: TGTGCCTGGACTTTAGGGGGGGTGAATGAGCAGTTCTTC. Encoded protein: CAWTLGGVNEQFF. The J gene is TRBJ2-1, the V gene TRBV30, with a possible D match to TRBD2 (7 bases). The length of the CDR3 is 13 residues. V was cut by 4 bases and J by 7 bases, with 14 bases left in between. The germline gives CDR1 GTSNPN, CDR2 SVGIG (reference sequence).

The V call is TRBV2, the J call TRBJ1-2; D possibly corresponds to TRBD1 (5 bases). Germline-derived CDR1 and CDR2 are SNHLY and FYNNEI. V was shortened by 3 bases and J by 0 bases, with 11 bases between the two germline ends. The CDR3 has 15 residues. The CDR3 is CASSDGGTSNYGYTF. CDR3 nucleotides: TGTGCCAGCAGTGACGGGGGGACCTCTAACTATGGCTACACCTTC.

The chain links TRBV7-2 to TRBJ2-3; 8 nucleotides agree with TRBD2. V shed 2 bases, J shed 1 base, and the junction held 14 bases outside the gene matches. CDR1 and CDR2 (germline): SGHTA, FQGNSA. The CDR3 loop spans 19 amino acids. CDR3 bases: TGTGCCAGCAGCTTATGGGCGGGGGGACCCAGTCTGGGCACAGATACGCAGTATTTT. Residues: CASSLWAGGPSLGTDTQYF.

A note on this clone: A much larger clone lies one base from this, so it may be a read error. Other DNA variants within this sample encode the same CDR3. The chain's CDR3 is CASSLGRNTEAFF. CDR3 nucleotide sequence: TGTGCCAGCAGTTTAGGCAGGAACACTGAAGCTTTCTTT. The chain has TRBV27 and TRBJ1-1; D is ambiguous. V lost 2 bases and J 1 base, leaving 5 bases between the germline ends. Germline V gene data show CDR1 as MNHEY and CDR2 as SMNVEV (reference sequence). The CDR3 is 13 residues long.

This chain uses TRBV6-4 with TRBJ2-2, with 9 bases fitting TRBD1. The V and J ends lost 3 bases and 0 bases, in that order; junction bases with no gene match: 2. The CDR3 spans 16 residues. Germline CDR1 and CDR2: MRHNA and SNTAGT. The CDR3 bases are TGTGCCAGCAGTGATAGGACAGGGGCGAACACCGGGGAGCTGTTTTTT. Translating gives CASSDRTGANTGELFF.

The chain links TRBV18 to TRBJ2-1; TRBD2 matches 10 bases. CDR3 size: 16 residues. Germline loops: CDR1 KGHSH, CDR2 LQKENI. Trimming took 1 base from V and 5 from J; bases not matched to a gene: 5. The CDR3 DNA is TGTGCCAGCTCACCACGGTCCAGCGGGAGGGACAATGAGCAGTTCTTC. It specifies CASSPRSSGRDNEQFF. Drawing the rest from reference TRBV18 and TRBJ2-1, the complete variable domain is NAGVMQNPRHLVRRRGQEARLRCSPMKGHSHVYWYRQLPEEGLKFMVYLQKENIIDESGMPKERFSAEFPKEGPSILRIQQVVRGDSAAYFCASSPRSSGRDNEQFFGPGTRLTVL.